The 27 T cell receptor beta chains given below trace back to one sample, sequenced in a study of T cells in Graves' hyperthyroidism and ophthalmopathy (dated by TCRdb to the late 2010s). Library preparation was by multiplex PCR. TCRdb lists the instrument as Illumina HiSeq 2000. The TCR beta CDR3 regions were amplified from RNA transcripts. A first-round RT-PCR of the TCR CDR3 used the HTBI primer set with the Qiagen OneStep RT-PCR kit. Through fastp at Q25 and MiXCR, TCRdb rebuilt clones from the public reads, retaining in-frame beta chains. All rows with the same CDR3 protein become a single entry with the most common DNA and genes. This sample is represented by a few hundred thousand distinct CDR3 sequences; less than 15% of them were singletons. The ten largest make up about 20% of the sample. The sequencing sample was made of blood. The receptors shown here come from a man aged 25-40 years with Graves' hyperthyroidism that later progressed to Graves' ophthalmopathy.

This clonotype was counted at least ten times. CDR3: CASSRLAGGPNTGELFF. Here the CDR3 DNA reads TGTGCCAGCAGTCGACTAGCGGGGGGCCCGAACACCGGGGAGCTGTTTTTT. The chain recombines TRBV12-3 or TRBV12-4 with TRBJ2-2; 13 nucleotides agree with TRBD2. CDR3 length: 17 residues. J was trimmed by 0 bases and V by 5 bases; bases with no gene match: 3.

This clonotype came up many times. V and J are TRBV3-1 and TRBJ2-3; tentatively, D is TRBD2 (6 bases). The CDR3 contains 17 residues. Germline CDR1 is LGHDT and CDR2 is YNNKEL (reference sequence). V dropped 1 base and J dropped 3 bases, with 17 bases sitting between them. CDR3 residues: CASSQVFAGRDTDTQYF. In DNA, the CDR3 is TGTGCCAGCAGCCAAGTGTTTGCGGGAAGGGATACAGATACGCAGTATTTT.

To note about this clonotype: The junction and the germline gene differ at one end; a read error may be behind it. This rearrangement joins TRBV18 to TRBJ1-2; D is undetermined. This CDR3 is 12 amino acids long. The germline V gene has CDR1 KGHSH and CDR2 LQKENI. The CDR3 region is CARSPSNYGYTF. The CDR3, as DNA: TGTGCCAGGTCACCATCTAACTATGGCTACACCTTC.

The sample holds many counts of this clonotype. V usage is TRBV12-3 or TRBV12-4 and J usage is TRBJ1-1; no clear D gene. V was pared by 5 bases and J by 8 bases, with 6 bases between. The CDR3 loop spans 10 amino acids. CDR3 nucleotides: TGTGCCAGCAGTCGTATGGAAGCTTTCTTT. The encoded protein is CASSRMEAFF.

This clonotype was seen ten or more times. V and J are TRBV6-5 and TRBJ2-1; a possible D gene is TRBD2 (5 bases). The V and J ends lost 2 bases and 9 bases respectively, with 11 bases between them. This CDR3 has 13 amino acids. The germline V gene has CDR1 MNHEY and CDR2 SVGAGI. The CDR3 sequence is CASSYDGRVEQFF. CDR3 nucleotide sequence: TGTGCCAGCAGTTACGACGGGCGGGTTGAGCAGTTCTTC.

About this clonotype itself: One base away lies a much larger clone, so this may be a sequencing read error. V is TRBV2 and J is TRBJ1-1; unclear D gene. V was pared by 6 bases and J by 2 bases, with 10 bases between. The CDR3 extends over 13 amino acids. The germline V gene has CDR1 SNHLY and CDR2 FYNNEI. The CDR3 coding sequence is TGTGCCAGCAGGGGGATTTCAAACACTGAAGCTTTCTTT. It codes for CASRGISNTEAFF. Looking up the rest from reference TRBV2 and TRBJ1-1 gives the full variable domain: EPEVTQTPSHQVTQMGQEVILRCVPISNHLYFYWYRQILGQKVEFLVSFYNNEISEKSEIFDDQFSVERPDGSNFTLKIRSTKLEDSAMYFCASRGISNTEAFFGQGTRLTVV.

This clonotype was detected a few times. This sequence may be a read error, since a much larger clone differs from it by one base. The CDR3: CANSFTDYGYTF. DNA of the CDR3: TGTGCCAACAGTTTTACAGACTATGGCTACACCTTC. V gene TRBV12-3 or TRBV12-4 combines with J gene TRBJ1-2, with no clear D. This CDR3 region has 12 residues.

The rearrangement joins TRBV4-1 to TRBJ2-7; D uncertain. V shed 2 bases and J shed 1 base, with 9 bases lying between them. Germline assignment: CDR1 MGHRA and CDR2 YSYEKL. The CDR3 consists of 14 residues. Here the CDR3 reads CASSQRTDSYEQYF. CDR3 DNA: TGCGCCAGCAGCCAAAGGACCGATTCCTACGAGCAGTACTTC.

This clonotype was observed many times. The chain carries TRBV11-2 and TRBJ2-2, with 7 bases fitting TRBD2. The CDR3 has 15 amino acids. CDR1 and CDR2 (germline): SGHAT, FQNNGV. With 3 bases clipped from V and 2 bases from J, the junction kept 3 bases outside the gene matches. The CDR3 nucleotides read TGTGCCAGCAGCTTGGGGACTATTAACACCGGGGAGCTGTTTTTT. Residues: CASSLGTINTGELFF. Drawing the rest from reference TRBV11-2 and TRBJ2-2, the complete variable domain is EAGVAQSPRYKIIEKRQSVAFWCNPISGHATLYWYQQILGQGPKLLIQFQNNGVVDDSQLPKDRFSAERLKGVDSTLKIQPAKLEDSAVYLCASSLGTINTGELFFGEGSRLTVL.

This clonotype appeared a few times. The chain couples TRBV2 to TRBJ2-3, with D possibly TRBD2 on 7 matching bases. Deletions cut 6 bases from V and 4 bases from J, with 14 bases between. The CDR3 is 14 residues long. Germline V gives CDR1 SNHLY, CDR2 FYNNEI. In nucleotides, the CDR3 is TGTGCCAGCAGGGGGGGGGCCTGGGCAGATACGCAGTATTTT. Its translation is CASRGGAWADTQYF.

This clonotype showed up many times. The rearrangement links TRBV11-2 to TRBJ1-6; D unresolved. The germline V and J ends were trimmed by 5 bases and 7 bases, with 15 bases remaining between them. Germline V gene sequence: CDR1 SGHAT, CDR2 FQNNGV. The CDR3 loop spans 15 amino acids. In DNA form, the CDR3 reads TGTGCCAGCAGCCCCGGGAGAGGACGGAATTCACCCCTCCACTTT. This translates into CASSPGRGRNSPLHF.

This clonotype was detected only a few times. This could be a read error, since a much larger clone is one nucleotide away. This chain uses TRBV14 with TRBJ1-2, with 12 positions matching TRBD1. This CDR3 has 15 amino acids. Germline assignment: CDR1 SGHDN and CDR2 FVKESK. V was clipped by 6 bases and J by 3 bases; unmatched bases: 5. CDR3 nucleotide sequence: TGTGCCAGCAGGGCCGGGACAGGGGGCGACTATGGCTACACCTTC. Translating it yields CASRAGTGGDYGYTF.

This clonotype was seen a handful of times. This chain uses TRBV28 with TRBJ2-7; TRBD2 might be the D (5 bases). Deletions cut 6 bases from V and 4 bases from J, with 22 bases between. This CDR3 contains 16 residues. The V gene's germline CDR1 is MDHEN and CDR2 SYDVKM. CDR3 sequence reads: CASSYTRVRDFYEQYF. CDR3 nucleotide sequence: TGTGCCAGCAGCTACACCCGGGTGAGGGATTTTTACGAGCAGTACTTC.

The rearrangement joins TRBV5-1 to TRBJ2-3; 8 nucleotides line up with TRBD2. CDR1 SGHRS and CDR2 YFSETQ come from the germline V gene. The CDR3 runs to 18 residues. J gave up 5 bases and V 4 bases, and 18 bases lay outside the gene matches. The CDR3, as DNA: TGCGCCAGCAGCACTCCTGCGGGGGGTACCCTATCCAGAGATACGCAGTATTTT. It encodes CASSTPAGGTLSRDTQYF. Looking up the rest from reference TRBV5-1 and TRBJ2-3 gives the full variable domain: KAGVTQTPRYLIKTRGQQVTLSCSPISGHRSVSWYQQTPGQGLQFLFEYFSETQRNKGNFPGRFSGRQFSNSRSEMNVSTLELGDSALYLCASSTPAGGTLSRDTQYFGPGTRLTVL.

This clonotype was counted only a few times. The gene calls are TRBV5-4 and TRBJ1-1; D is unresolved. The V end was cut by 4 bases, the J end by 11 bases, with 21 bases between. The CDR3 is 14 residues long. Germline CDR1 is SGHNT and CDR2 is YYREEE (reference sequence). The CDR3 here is CASSVLYPGIAAFF. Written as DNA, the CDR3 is TGTGCCAGCAGCGTACTTTACCCTGGGATAGCTGCTTTCTTT.

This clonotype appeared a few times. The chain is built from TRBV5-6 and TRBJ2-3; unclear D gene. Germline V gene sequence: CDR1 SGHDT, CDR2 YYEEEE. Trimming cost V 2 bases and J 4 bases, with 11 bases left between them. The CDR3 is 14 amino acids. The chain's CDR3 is CASSLSEGADTQYF. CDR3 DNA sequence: TGTGCCAGCAGCTTAAGTGAAGGCGCAGATACGCAGTATTTT.

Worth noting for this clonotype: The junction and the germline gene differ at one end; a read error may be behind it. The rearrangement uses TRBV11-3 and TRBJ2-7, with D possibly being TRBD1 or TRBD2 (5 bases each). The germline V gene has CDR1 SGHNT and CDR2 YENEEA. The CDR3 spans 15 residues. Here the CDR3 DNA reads TGTGCCAACAGCTCAACGGGACGGACCTCCTACGAGCAGTACTTC. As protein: CANSSTGRTSYEQYF.

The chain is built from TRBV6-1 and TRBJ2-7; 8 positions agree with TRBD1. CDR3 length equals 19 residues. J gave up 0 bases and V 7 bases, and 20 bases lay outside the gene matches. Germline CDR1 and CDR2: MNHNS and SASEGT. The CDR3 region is CASKTGTGSTSGFSYEQYF. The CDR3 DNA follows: TGTGCCAGCAAAACCGGGACAGGTAGCACCTCGGGTTTCTCCTACGAGCAGTACTTC.

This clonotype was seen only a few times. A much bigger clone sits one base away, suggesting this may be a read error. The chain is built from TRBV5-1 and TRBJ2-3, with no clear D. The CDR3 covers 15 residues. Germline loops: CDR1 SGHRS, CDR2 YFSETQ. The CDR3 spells CVSSLELSSTDTQYF. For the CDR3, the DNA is TGCGTCAGCAGCTTAGAGCTATCTAGCACAGATACGCAGTATTTT.

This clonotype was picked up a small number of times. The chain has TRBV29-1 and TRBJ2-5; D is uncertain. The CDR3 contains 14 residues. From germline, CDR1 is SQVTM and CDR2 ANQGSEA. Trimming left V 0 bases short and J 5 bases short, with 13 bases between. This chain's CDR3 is CSVEDLGRPETQYF. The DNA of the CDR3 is TGCAGCGTTGAAGATCTAGGCCGGCCCGAGACCCAGTACTTC.

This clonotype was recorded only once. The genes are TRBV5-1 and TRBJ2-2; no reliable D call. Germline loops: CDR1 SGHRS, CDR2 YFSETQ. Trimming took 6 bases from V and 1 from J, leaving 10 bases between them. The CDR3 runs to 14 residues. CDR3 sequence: CASTPPQNTGELFF. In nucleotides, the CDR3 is TGCGCCAGCACCCCCCCCCAGAACACCGGGGAGCTGTTTTTT.

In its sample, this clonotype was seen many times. The CDR3 loop reads CASSFRTGVMKTQYF. The CDR3 nucleotides are TGTGCCAGCAGCTTTAGGACAGGTGTTATGAAGACCCAGTACTTC. The V and J genes are TRBV11-2 and TRBJ2-5; 7 positions agree with TRBD1. V lost 3 bases, J lost 6 bases, and 10 bases stayed unmatched. The CDR3 covers 15 residues. The germline gives CDR1 SGHAT, CDR2 FQNNGV.

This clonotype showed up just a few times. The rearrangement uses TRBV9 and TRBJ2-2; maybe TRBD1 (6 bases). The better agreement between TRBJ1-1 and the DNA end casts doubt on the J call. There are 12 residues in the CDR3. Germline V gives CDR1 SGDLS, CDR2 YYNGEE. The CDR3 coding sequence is TGTGCCAGCAGCGCACAGGGTAGGGGAGCTTTCTTT. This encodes CASSAQGRGAFF.

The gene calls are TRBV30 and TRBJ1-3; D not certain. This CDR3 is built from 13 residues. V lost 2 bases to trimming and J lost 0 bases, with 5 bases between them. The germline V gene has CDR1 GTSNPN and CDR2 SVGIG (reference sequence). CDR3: CAWSTISGNTIYF. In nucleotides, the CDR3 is TGTGCCTGGAGTACCATCTCTGGAAACACCATATATTTT.

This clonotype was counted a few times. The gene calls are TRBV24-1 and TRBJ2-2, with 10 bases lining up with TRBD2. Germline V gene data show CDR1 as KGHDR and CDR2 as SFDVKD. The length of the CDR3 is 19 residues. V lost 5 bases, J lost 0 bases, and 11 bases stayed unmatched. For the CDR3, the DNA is TGTGCCACCAGTGGTTTCACTCCTAGCGGGGGAGCGAACACCGGGGAGCTGTTTTTT. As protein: CATSGFTPSGGANTGELFF.

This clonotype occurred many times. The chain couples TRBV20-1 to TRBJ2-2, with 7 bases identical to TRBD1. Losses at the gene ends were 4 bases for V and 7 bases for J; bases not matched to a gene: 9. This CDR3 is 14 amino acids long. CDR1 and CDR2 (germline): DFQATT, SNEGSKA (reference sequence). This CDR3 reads CSAILRGRVGELFF. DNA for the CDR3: TGCAGTGCTATCCTAAGGGGGCGCGTCGGGGAGCTGTTTTTT.

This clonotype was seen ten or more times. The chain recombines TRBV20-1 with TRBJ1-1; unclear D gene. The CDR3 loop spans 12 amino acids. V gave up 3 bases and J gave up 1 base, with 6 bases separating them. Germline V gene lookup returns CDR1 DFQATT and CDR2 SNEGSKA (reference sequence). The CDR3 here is CSASVGNTEAFF. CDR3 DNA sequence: TGCAGTGCTAGTGTGGGGAACACTGAAGCTTTCTTT.